What follows is one T cell receptor (beta chain) and its context. Healthy individuals of Caucasian origin from Russia, aged roughly 6 to 100, served as donors. Combining a sample-barcoded 5' primer with a J-beta primer mix, a second PCR ran for roughly 7 to 12 cycles. Carrying 12 random nucleotides, a template-switch adaptor labeled each individual cDNA molecule. CDR3-containing paired-end reads numbering at least 2.5 million came from each sample. TCRdb passed the 5' RACE reads through MiXCR, listing each CDR3 protein once. This table has over a million distinct CDR3 sequences, 45% appearing once. These data originate in a study of blood T cells in healthy people across ages. The sequencing sample was made of blood. The clonotype comes from a woman aged 55-70 years in good health.

The CDR3 nucleotides are TGTGCCAGCATTACCGGGGGGCGAGCGGGACCCTCCTACGAGCAGTACTTC. This encodes CASITGGRAGPSYEQYF. The chain couples TRBV2 to TRBJ2-7; D may be TRBD2 (7 bases). V lost 7 bases, J lost 0 bases, and 22 bases lay in between. Germline CDR1 is SNHLY and CDR2 is FYNNEI. The CDR3 extends over 17 amino acids.